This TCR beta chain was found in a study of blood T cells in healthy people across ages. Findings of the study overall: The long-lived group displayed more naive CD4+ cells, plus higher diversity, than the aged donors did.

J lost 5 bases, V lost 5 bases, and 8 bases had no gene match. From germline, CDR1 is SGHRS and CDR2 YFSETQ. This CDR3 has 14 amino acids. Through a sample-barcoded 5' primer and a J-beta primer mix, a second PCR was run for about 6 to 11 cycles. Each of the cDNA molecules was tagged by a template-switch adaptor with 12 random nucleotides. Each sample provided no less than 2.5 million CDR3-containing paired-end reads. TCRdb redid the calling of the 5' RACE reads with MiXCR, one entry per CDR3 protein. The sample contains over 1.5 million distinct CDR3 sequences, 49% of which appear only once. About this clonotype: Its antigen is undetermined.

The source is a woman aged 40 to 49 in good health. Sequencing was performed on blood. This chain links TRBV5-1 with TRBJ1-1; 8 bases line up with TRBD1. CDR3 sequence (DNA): TGCGCCAGCAGGGACGGACAGGGTTGGACTGAAGCTTTCTTT. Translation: CASRDGQGWTEAFF.